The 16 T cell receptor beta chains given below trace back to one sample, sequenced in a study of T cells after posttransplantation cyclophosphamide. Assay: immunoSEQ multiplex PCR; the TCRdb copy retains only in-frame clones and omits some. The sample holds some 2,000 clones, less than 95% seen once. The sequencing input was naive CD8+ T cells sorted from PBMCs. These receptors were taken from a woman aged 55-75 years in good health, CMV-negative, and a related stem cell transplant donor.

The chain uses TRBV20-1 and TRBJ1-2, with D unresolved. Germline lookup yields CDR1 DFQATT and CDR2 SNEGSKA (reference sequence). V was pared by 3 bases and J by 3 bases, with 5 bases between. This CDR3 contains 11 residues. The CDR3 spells CSARADYGYTF. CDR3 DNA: TGCAGTGCTAGGGCCGACTATGGCTACACCTTC.

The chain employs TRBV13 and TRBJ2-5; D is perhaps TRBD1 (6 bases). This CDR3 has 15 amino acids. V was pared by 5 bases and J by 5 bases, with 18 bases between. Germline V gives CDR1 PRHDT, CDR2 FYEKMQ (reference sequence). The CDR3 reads CASSPTAGGRETQYF. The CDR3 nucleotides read TGTGCCAGCAGCCCCACTGCTGGGGGCCGGGAGACCCAGTACTTC.

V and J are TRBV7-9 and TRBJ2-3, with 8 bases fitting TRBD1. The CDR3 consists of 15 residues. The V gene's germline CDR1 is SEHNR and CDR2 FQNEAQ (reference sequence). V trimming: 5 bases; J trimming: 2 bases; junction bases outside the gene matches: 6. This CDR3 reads CASSTGQAITDTQYF. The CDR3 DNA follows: TGTGCCAGCAGCACGGGACAGGCGATCACAGATACGCAGTATTTT.

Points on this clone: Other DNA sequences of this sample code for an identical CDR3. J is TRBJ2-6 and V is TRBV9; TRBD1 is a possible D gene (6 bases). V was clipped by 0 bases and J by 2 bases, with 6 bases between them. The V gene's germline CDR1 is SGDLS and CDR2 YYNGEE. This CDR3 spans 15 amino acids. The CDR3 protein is CASSVAGAGANVLTF. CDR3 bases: TGTGCCAGCAGCGTAGCAGGGGCTGGGGCCAACGTCCTGACTTTC.

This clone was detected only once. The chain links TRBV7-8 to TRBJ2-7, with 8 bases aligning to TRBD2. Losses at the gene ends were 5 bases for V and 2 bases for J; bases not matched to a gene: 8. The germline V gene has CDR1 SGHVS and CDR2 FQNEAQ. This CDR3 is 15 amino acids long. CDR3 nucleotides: TGTGCCAGCAGCCCCTATGGGGGACTAGCCTACGAGCAGTACTTC. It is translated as CASSPYGGLAYEQYF.

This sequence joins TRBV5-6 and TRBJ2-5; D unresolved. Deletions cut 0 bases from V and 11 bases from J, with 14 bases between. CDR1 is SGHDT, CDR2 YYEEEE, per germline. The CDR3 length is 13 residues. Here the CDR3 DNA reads TGTGCCAGCAGCTTGGGGGCCATGGTCCCGCAGTACTTC. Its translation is CASSLGAMVPQYF.

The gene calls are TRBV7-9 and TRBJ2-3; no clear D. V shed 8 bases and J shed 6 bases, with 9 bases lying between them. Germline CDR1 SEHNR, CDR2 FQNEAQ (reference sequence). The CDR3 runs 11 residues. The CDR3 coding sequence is TGTGCCAGCCGGTCATCTGATACGCAGTATTTT. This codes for CASRSSDTQYF.

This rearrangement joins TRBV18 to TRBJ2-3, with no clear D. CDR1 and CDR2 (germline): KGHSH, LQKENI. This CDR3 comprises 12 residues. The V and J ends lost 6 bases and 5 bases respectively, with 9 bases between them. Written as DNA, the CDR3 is TGTGCCAGCTCCCCTTCGGGAGATACGCAGTATTTT. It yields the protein CASSPSGDTQYF. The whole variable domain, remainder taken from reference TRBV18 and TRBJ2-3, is NAGVMQNPRHLVRRRGQEARLRCSPMKGHSHVYWYRQLPEEGLKFMVYLQKENIIDESGMPKERFSAEFPKEGPSILRIQQVVRGDSAAYFCASSPSGDTQYFGPGTRLTVL.

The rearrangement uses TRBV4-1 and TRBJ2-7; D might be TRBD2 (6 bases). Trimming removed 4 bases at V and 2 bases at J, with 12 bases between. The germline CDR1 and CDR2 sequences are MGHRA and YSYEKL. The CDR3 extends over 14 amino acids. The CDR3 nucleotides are TGCGCCAGCAGCCCCACAGCGGGCCCCTACGAGCAGTACTTC. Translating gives CASSPTAGPYEQYF.

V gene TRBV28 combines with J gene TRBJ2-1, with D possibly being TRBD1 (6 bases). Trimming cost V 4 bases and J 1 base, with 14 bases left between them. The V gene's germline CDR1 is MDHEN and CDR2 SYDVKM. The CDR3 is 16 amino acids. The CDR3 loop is CASSSAMGASYNEQFF. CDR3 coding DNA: TGTGCCAGCAGTTCAGCGATGGGGGCTTCCTACAATGAGCAGTTCTTC.

CDR3 nucleotides: TGTGCCAGCAGTGCGATAGATAGCAATCAGCCCCAGCATTTT. Translation gives CASSAIDSNQPQHF. The chain employs TRBV25-1 and TRBJ1-5; D call uncertain. CDR1 and CDR2 (germline): MGHDK, SYGVNS. The CDR3 totals 14 residues. V was trimmed by 4 bases and J by 0 bases, leaving 7 bases between them.

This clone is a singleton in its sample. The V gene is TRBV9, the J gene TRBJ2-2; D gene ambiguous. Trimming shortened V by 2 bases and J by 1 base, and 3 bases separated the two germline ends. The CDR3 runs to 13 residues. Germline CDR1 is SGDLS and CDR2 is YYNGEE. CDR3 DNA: TGTGCCAGCAGCGTCATGAACACCGGGGAGCTGTTTTTT. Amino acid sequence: CASSVMNTGELFF.

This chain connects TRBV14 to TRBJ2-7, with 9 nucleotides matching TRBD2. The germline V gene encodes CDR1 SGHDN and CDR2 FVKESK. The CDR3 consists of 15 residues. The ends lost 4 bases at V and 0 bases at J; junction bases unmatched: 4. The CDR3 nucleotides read TGTGCCAGCAGCCCCCGGACTAGCGCCTCCTACGAGCAGTACTTC. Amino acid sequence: CASSPRTSASYEQYF.

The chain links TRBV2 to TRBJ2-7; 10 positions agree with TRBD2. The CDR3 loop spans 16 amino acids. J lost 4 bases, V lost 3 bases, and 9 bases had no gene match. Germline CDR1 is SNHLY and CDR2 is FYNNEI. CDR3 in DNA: TGTGCCAGCAGTGATGGTAGGGCTAGCGGGGGTTACGAGCAGTACTTC. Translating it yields CASSDGRASGGYEQYF.

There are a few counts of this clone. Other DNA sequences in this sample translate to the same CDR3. The CDR3 here is CASSDRNTEAFF. CDR3 DNA sequence: TGTGCCAGCAGTGACAGAAACACTGAAGCTTTCTTT. This chain links TRBV6-1 with TRBJ1-1; D unclear. V was pared by 3 bases and J by 2 bases, with 4 bases between. The CDR3 is 12 residues long. CDR1 and CDR2 from the germline V gene are MNHNS and SASEGT.

In nucleotides, the CDR3 is TGTGCCAGCAGCTTAATAGCGGGAGTGACAGATACGCAGTATTTT. Amino acid sequence: CASSLIAGVTDTQYF. The V call is TRBV7-9, the J call TRBJ2-3, with TRBD2 matching over 9 bases. The CDR3 covers 15 residues. Looked up from germline, CDR1 is SEHNR and CDR2 is FQNEAQ (reference sequence). The V gene end was trimmed by 2 bases and the J gene end by 3 bases; junction bases not matched to a gene: 3. The full variable domain, in which reference TRBV7-9 and TRBJ2-3 provide the parts outside the CDR3, is DTGVSQNPRHKITKRGQNVTFRCDPISEHNRLYWYRQTLGQGPEFLTYFQNEAQLEKSRLLSDRFSAERPKGSFSTLEIQRTEQGDSAMYLCASSLIAGVTDTQYFGPGTRLTVL.